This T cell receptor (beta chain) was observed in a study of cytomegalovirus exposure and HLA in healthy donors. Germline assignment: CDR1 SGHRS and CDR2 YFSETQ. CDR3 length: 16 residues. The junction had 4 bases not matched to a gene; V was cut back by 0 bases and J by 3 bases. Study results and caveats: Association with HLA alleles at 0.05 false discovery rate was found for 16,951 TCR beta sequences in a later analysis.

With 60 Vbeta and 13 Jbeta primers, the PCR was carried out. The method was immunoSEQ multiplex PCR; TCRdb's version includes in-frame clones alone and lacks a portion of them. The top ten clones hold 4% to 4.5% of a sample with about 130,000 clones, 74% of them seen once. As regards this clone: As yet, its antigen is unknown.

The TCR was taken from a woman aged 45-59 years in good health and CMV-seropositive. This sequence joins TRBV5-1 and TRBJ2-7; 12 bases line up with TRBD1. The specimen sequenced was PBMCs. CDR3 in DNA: TGCGCCAGCAGCTTGGGTAGGGACAGGGGGCTCTACGAGCAGTACTTC. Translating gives CASSLGRDRGLYEQYF.